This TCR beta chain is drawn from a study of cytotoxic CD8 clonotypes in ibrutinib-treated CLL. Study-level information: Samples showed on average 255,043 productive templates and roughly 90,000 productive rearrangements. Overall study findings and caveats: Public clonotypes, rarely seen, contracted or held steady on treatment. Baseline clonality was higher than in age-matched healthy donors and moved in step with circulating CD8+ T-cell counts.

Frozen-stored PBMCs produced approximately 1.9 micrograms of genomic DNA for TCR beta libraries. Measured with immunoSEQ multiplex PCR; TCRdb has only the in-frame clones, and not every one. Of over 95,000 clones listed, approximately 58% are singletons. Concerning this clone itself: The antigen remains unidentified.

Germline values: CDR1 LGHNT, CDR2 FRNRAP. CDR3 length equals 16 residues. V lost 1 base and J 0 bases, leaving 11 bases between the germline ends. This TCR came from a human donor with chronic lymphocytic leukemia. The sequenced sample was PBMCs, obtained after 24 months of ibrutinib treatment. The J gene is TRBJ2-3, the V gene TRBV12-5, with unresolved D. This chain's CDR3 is CASGLGASPSTDTQYF. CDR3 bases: TGTGCTAGTGGTTTGGGGGCATCGCCGAGCACAGATACGCAGTATTTT.